Following are 13 T cell receptor beta chains from one sample sequenced in a study of blood T cell repertoires in COVID-19. Only in-frame clones appear in the TCRdb table, and some are missing; sequencing was by immunoSEQ multiplex PCR. This sample has tens of thousands of clones, with around 82% found just once. Sequencing input: peripheral blood. The receptors shown here come from a man aged 45-65 years with active or convalescent COVID-19.

V is TRBV10-3 and J is TRBJ1-1, with D uncertain. This CDR3 is 12 amino acids long. Trimming took 6 bases from V and 4 from J, leaving 9 bases between them. Germline-derived CDR1 and CDR2 are ENHRY and SYGVKD. CDR3 region: CAIRDGSTEAFF. The CDR3 region has the DNA TGTGCCATCAGGGATGGGAGCACTGAAGCTTTCTTT.

The chain couples TRBV30 to TRBJ2-2; weak D call: TRBD1 (6 bases). The CDR3 loop spans 16 amino acids. V lost 1 base and J 3 bases, leaving 15 bases between the germline ends. The germline V gene encodes CDR1 GTSNPN and CDR2 SVGIG (reference sequence). The CDR3, as DNA: TGTGCCTGGAGTGCGGTGAGAGGACAGTACACCGGGGAGCTGTTTTTT. Translating gives CAWSAVRGQYTGELFF.

The chain links TRBV10-1 to TRBJ1-2; the match to TRBD1 covers 9 bases. J gave up 8 bases and V 3 bases, and 7 bases lay outside the gene matches. CDR3 length: 14 amino acids. The germline V gene has CDR1 WNHNN and CDR2 SYGVQD (reference sequence). This CDR3 is CASSEGDRERGYTF. The CDR3, as DNA: TGCGCCAGCAGTGAAGGGGACAGGGAGCGCGGCTACACCTTC.

This rearrangement joins TRBV4-3 to TRBJ1-4; perhaps TRBD1 as D (6 bases). Germline V gene data show CDR1 as LGHNA and CDR2 as YSLEER. CDR3 length: 19 residues. Trimming took off 4 bases at V and 0 bases at J, with 21 bases between the two ends. The CDR3 DNA is TGCGCCAGCAGCCCGCAGCGTTACAGGGATCCAACAACTAATGAAAAACTGTTTTTT. It yields the protein CASSPQRYRDPTTNEKLFF.

CDR3 amino acids: CASSERVGTWGSPLHF. Written as DNA, the CDR3 is TGTGCCAGCAGTGAGAGGGTAGGGACATGGGGTTCACCCCTCCACTTT. The rearrangement uses TRBV2 and TRBJ1-6; tentative D call: TRBD1 (6 bases). The V end lost 3 bases, the J end lost 9 bases, and 18 bases lay between the germline ends. The germline gives CDR1 SNHLY, CDR2 FYNNEI. This CDR3 is 16 amino acids long.

J is TRBJ1-2 and V is TRBV29-1, with D possibly being TRBD1 (6 bases). There are 12 residues in the CDR3. CDR1 is SQVTM, CDR2 ANQGSEA, per germline. V shed 5 bases and J shed 3 bases, with 10 bases lying between them. The CDR3 DNA reads as TGCAGCGTTCAACAGGGCGACTATGGCTACACCTTC. The encoded protein is CSVQQGDYGYTF.

The genes are TRBV29-1 and TRBJ2-7; TRBD2 matches at 8 bases. V shed 7 bases, J shed 5 bases, and the junction held 4 bases outside the gene matches. Per the germline V gene, CDR1 is SQVTM and CDR2 is ANQGSEA. The CDR3 has 11 amino acids. Written as DNA, the CDR3 is TGCAGCGCACGGGAGGGGAACGAGCAGTACTTC. Its protein product is CSAREGNEQYF.

The V and J genes are TRBV5-5 and TRBJ1-2; D ambiguous. The germline gives CDR1 SGHKS, CDR2 YYEKEE (reference sequence). The V end was cut by 4 bases, the J end by 7 bases, with 8 bases between. The length of the CDR3 is 11 residues. The CDR3 region is CASSAGVGYTF. CDR3 nucleotide sequence: TGTGCCAGCAGCGCGGGAGTTGGCTACACCTTC. Together with reference TRBV5-5 and TRBJ1-2, the CDR3 gives the full variable domain: DAGVTQSPTHLIKTRGQQVTLRCSPISGHKSVSWYQQVLGQGPQFIFQYYEKEERGRGNFPDRFSARQFPNYSSELNVNALLLGDSALYLCASSAGVGYTFGSGTRLTVV.

The chain joins TRBV5-1 to TRBJ1-1; 9 bases map to TRBD1. Per the germline V gene, CDR1 is SGHRS and CDR2 is YFSETQ. This CDR3 is built from 17 residues. V lost 4 bases to trimming and J lost 8 bases; unmatched junction nucleotides: 18. DNA of the CDR3: TGCGCCAGCAGCCCGTTCTCCGGATTGACAGGGGGAAACGAAGCTTTCTTT. Translating gives CASSPFSGLTGGNEAFF.

This CDR3 reads CATSDPGGESNQPQHF. CDR3 coding DNA: TGTGCCACCAGTGATCCGGGTGGGGAGAGCAATCAGCCCCAGCATTTT. This sequence joins TRBV24-1 and TRBJ1-5; D is unclear. Germline CDR1 reads KGHDR; CDR2 reads SFDVKD. The CDR3 has 16 amino acids. V gave up 3 bases and J gave up 1 base, with 12 bases separating them.

This clone was recorded only once. The CDR3 nucleotides read TGTGCCAGCGCCCCCTTATTGGACAGGGGTGAGACCCAGTACTTC. Its protein product is CASAPLLDRGETQYF. This chain joins TRBV5-8 and TRBJ2-5; 9 bases agree with TRBD1. J lost 5 bases, V lost 7 bases, and 12 bases had no gene match. The CDR3 has 15 residues. Germline V gene data show CDR1 as SGHTS and CDR2 as YDEGEE.

This chain connects TRBV28 to TRBJ2-7, with TRBD1 identical over 9 bases. V lost 6 bases, J lost 5 bases, and 5 bases stayed unmatched. The CDR3 spans 13 residues. Per the germline V gene, CDR1 is MDHEN and CDR2 is SYDVKM. The CDR3, as DNA: TGTGCCAGCAGAACCGGGACAGGGAACGAGCAGTACGTC. Translation: CASRTGTGNEQYV.

V is TRBV6-6 and J is TRBJ1-2; TRBD1 matches 9 bases. The germline V gene has CDR1 MNHNY and CDR2 SVGAGI (reference sequence). Germline trimming cut 0 bases from V and 9 bases from J; bases unmatched to any gene: 5. This CDR3 region has 14 residues. CDR3 amino acids: CASSYSQGQGRYTF. The CDR3 bases are TGTGCCAGCAGTTACTCCCAGGGACAGGGTCGCTACACCTTC.